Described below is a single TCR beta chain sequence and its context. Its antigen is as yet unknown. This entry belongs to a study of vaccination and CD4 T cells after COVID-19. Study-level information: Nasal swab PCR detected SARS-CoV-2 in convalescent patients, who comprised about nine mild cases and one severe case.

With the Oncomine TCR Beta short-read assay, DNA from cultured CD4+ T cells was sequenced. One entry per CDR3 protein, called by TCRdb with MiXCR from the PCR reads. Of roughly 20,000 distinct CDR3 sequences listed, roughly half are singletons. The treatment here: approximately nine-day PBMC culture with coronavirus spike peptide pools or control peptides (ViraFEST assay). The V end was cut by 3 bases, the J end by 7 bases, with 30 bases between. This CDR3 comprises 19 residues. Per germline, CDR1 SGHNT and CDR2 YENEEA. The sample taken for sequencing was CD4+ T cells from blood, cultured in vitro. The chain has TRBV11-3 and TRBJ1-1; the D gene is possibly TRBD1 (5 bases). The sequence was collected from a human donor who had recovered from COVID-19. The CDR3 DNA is TGTGCCAGCAGCTTGTCGGCCACGGGTATCCGTTACGTTAGGGGTGAAGCTTTCTTT. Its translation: CASSLSATGIRYVRGEAFF.